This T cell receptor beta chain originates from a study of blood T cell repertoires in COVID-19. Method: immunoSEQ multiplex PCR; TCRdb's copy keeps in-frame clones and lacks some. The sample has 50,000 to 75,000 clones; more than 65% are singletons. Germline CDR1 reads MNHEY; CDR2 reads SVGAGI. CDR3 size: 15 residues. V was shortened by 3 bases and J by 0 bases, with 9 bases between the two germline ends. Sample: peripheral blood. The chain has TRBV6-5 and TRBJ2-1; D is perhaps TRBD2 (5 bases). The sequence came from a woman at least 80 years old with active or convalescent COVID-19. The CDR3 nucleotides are TGTGCCAGCAGTTATAGACGGGGCTCCTACAATGAGCAGTTCTTC. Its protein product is CASSYRRGSYNEQFF.